The sample holds one count of the clone carrying this T cell receptor beta chain. No antigen is known for it. The CDR3 contains 13 residues. The ends were cut back, 6 bases at V and 10 bases at J, with 16 bases in the middle. Germline V gene data show CDR1 as SGHNT and CDR2 as YENEEA. Those donating, healthy Caucasian individuals from Russia, were aged roughly 6 to 95. The sample is drawn from a study of blood T cells in healthy people across ages. Study-level findings and limits: Donor CMV status, an unknown factor, possibly confounded changes in expanded clonotypes.

Together with a sample-barcoded 5' primer, a J-beta primer mix was included in a second PCR lasting about 6 to 12 cycles. The template-switch adaptor was a 5' adaptor with 12 random nucleotides. It tagged each cDNA molecule. Each sample yielded at least 2.5 million CDR3-containing paired-end reads. One entry per CDR3 protein results from TCRdb running MiXCR on the 5' RACE reads. The repertoire holds some 710,000 distinct CDR3 sequences, 22% seen once, with around 21% in the top ten. Sequenced input: blood. This TCR came from a man between 65 and 85 years old in good health. V and J are TRBV11-3 and TRBJ2-4; tentatively, D is TRBD1 (6 bases). CDR3 protein: CASSPTGIGIQYF. CDR3 DNA: TGTGCCAGCAGTCCAACAGGGATTGGTATTCAGTACTTC.